What follows is one T cell receptor (beta chain) and its context. This entry is derived from a study of cytomegalovirus exposure and HLA in healthy donors. V gave up 3 bases and J gave up 7 bases, with 15 bases separating them. The CDR3 length is 15 residues. Germline V gene sequence: CDR1 SGHDN, CDR2 FVKESK. Produced via immunoSEQ multiplex PCR; TCRdb's table is partial and in-frame only. Among under 150,000 clones listed, around 84% were seen once. The chain combines TRBV14 with TRBJ1-4; D may be TRBD1 (5 bases). The source is a man aged 18 to 35 in good health and CMV-seropositive. The sample consisted of PBMCs. This CDR3 is CASSQYGGVLEKLFF. Here the CDR3 DNA reads TGTGCCAGCAGCCAGTATGGGGGGGTCCTTGAAAAACTGTTTTTT.